The clone carrying this T cell receptor beta chain was detected only a few times. Its antigen is not known. Clones were read by immunoSEQ multiplex PCR, and TCRdb kept only the in-frame ones, dropping some. The sample records under 45,000 clones, 78% being singletons. These data come from a study of OX40 agonist ivuxolimab in advanced cancers. Study context: The patients' treatment was ivuxolimab, an agonistic anti-OX40 (CD134) antibody. Ivuxolimab was administered intravenously to patients at 0.01 to 10 mg/kg every 2 weeks. Dose-escalation subjects each had hepatocellular carcinoma, melanoma, renal cell or head and neck cancer. Findings and limits, study-wide: Within 6 weeks, CD4+ and CD8+ blood T cells expanded clonally at 0.1 to 3.0 mg/kg.

CDR1 is SGHTA, CDR2 FQGNSA, per germline. J was trimmed by 4 bases and V by 2 bases; bases with no gene match: 8. CDR3 length: 16 residues. Here the sequenced sample was CD4+ or CD8+ T cells sorted from blood, taken in a trial of the OX40 agonist ivuxolimab. The V gene is TRBV7-2, the J gene TRBJ2-5, with 9 bases that match TRBD2. The sequence derives from an adult with an advanced solid tumor such as melanoma, head and neck, liver or kidney cancer. CDR3 in amino acids: CASSLIAGGDLETQYF. CDR3 in DNA: TGTGCCAGCAGCTTAATTGCGGGGGGGGACCTAGAGACCCAGTACTTC. Drawing the rest from reference TRBV7-2 and TRBJ2-5, the complete variable domain is GAGVSQSPSNKVTEKGKDVELRCDPISGHTALYWYRQSLGQGLEFLIYFQGNSAPDKSGLPSDRFSAERTGGSVSTLTIQRTQQEDSAVYLCASSLIAGGDLETQYFGPGTRLLVL.